A single T cell receptor beta chain is shown here with its context. The assay was immunoSEQ multiplex PCR, and TCRdb's table has in-frame clones only and misses some. The sample holds approximately 73,000 clones; 95% are singletons and the top ten take roughly 0.26%. The sample originates from a study of technical replicates of blood from four donors. The CDR3 is 17 amino acids. J was trimmed by 1 base and V by 4 bases; bases with no gene match: 13. CDR1 is MNHEY and CDR2 is SMNVEV in the germline V gene (reference sequence). The V gene is TRBV27, the J gene TRBJ2-7; TRBD2 agrees at 7 bases. The sequence came from a human donor in good health. What was sequenced was T cells isolated from PBMCs. CDR3 sequence (DNA): TGTGCCAGCAGTTCACAATGGGGTCTAGCGGAATCCTACGAGCAGTACTTC. Protein sequence: CASSSQWGLAESYEQYF.